These T cell receptor beta chains were read from a single sample in a study of CD8+ T cells in alopecia areata. Repertoires were generated with immunoSEQ multiplex PCR, while TCRdb's copy carries only in-frame clones and drops some. This table holds 200,000 or so clones, 56% found once. Sequencing used CD8+ T cells sorted from blood. Receptors were obtained from a human donor in good health. The CDR3 runs from the conserved cysteine through the conserved F or W. Fields, in order: D gene, V gene, J gene, clone size, CDR3 protein, CDR3 DNA. D genes are given only for firm matches. For some rows the clone size is stated as once, few or many, or as a class when expanded; others skip it.

D gene: TRBD1
V gene: TRBV28
J gene: TRBJ1-4
clone size: .
CDR3 protein: CASSFQGVEKLFF
CDR3 DNA: TGTGCCAGCAGTTTCCAGGGGGTTGAAAAACTGTTTTTT

D gene: .
V gene: TRBV5-1
J gene: TRBJ2-5
clone size: .
CDR3 protein: CASSLAGETQYF
CDR3 DNA: TGCGCCAGCAGCTTGGCCGGGGAGACCCAGTACTTC

D gene: TRBD1
V gene: TRBV7-9
J gene: TRBJ1-6
clone size: .
CDR3 protein: CASSFRDRGSPLHF
CDR3 DNA: TGTGCCAGCAGCTTCCGGGACAGGGGTTCACCCCTCCACTTT

D gene: .
V gene: TRBV13
J gene: TRBJ2-1
clone size: few
CDR3 protein: CASSFEATTYNEQFF
CDR3 DNA: TGTGCCAGCAGCTTCGAAGCGACGACCTACAATGAGCAGTTCTTC

D gene: TRBD1
V gene: TRBV2
J gene: TRBJ2-7
clone size: .
CDR3 protein: CASSPTGPEQYF
CDR3 DNA: TGTGCCAGCAGCCCGACAGGGCCCGAGCAGTACTTC

D gene: TRBD1
V gene: TRBV5-6
J gene: TRBJ2-1
clone size: few
CDR3 protein: CASSFTGQYNEQFF
CDR3 DNA: TGTGCCAGCAGCTTTACGGGACAGTACAATGAGCAGTTCTTC

D gene: TRBD1
V gene: TRBV27
J gene: TRBJ1-1
clone size: .
CDR3 protein: CASSLSGTGNTEAFF
CDR3 DNA: TGTGCCAGCAGTTTATCCGGGACAGGGAACACTGAAGCTTTCTTT

D gene: TRBD1
V gene: TRBV29-1
J gene: TRBJ2-3
clone size: .
CDR3 protein: CSVDPSGQTNTDTQYF
CDR3 DNA: TGCAGCGTTGACCCCTCGGGACAGACGAACACAGATACGCAGTATTTT

D gene: .
V gene: TRBV5-1
J gene: TRBJ1-1
clone size: .
CDR3 protein: CASPSGLTAFF
CDR3 DNA: TGCGCCAGCCCCTCGGGGCTAACAGCTTTCTTT

D gene: .
V gene: TRBV4-1
J gene: TRBJ1-2
clone size: .
CDR3 protein: CASSQTPPGGNYGYTF
CDR3 DNA: TGCGCCAGCAGCCAGACACCTCCGGGAGGCAACTATGGCTACACCTTC

D gene: TRBD1
V gene: TRBV5-5
J gene: TRBJ2-5
clone size: few
CDR3 protein: CASSLGRTGIQETQYF
CDR3 DNA: TGTGCCAGCAGCTTGGGGAGGACAGGGATCCAAGAGACCCAGTACTTC

D gene: .
V gene: TRBV10-3
J gene: TRBJ2-7
clone size: .
CDR3 protein: CAISSGTDEQYF
CDR3 DNA: TGTGCCATCAGTTCTGGAACCGACGAGCAGTACTTC

D gene: .
V gene: TRBV6-5
J gene: TRBJ2-4
clone size: .
CDR3 protein: CASDVPTKNIQYF
CDR3 DNA: TGTGCCAGCGACGTTCCTACCAAAAACATTCAGTACTTC

D gene: TRBD1
V gene: TRBV7-9
J gene: TRBJ2-7
clone size: .
CDR3 protein: CASSVLPGTGTYEQYF
CDR3 DNA: TGTGCCAGCAGTGTACTCCCCGGGACAGGAACCTACGAGCAGTACTTC

D gene: .
V gene: TRBV6-5
J gene: TRBJ2-5
clone size: few
CDR3 protein: CASSPQGQETQYF
CDR3 DNA: TGTGCCAGCAGTCCCCAGGGCCAAGAGACCCAGTACTTC

D gene: .
V gene: TRBV6-1
J gene: TRBJ1-5
clone size: .
CDR3 protein: CASRRDGSNQPQHF
CDR3 DNA: TGTGCCAGCAGAAGGGACGGCAGCAATCAGCCCCAGCATTTT

D gene: TRBD1
V gene: TRBV7-9
J gene: TRBJ1-5
clone size: few
CDR3 protein: CASSLAPQGSNQPQHF
CDR3 DNA: TGTGCCAGCAGCCTGGCTCCACAGGGGAGCAATCAGCCCCAGCATTTT

D gene: .
V gene: TRBV30
J gene: TRBJ2-1
clone size: .
CDR3 protein: CARPGPRGSSYNEQFF
CDR3 DNA: TGTGCCCGGCCTGGTCCCCGGGGAAGCTCCTACAATGAGCAGTTCTTC

D gene: .
V gene: TRBV5-1
J gene: TRBJ2-3
clone size: .
CDR3 protein: CASSLKTDTQYF
CDR3 DNA: TGCGCCAGCAGCTTGAAGACAGATACGCAGTATTTT

D gene: .
V gene: TRBV4-1
J gene: TRBJ2-2
clone size: .
CDR3 protein: CASSQGQNTGELFF
CDR3 DNA: TGCGCCAGCAGCCAAGGTCAGAACACCGGGGAGCTGTTTTTT

D gene: TRBD2
V gene: TRBV27
J gene: TRBJ2-7
clone size: .
CDR3 protein: CASSLSAGVYEQYF
CDR3 DNA: TGTGCCAGCAGTTTATCTGCGGGGGTTTACGAGCAGTACTTC

D gene: TRBD1
V gene: TRBV29-1
J gene: TRBJ2-3
clone size: .
CDR3 protein: CSVDSRTRDRGMDTQYF
CDR3 DNA: TGCAGCGTTGATTCCAGGACCCGGGACAGGGGAATGGATACGCAGTATTTT

D gene: .
V gene: TRBV10-2
J gene: TRBJ1-5
clone size: .
CDR3 protein: CASREGGFNQPQHF
CDR3 DNA: TGCGCCAGCCGGGAGGGAGGGTTCAATCAGCCCCAGCATTTT

D gene: .
V gene: TRBV5-1
J gene: TRBJ1-6
clone size: .
CDR3 protein: CASSLGTERYNSPLHF
CDR3 DNA: TGCGCCAGCAGCTTGGGGACGGAACGGTATAATTCACCCCTCCACTTT

D gene: .
V gene: TRBV25-1
J gene: TRBJ1-2
clone size: .
CDR3 protein: CASSEWVGNYGYTF
CDR3 DNA: TGTGCCAGCAGTGAATGGGTGGGGAACTATGGCTACACCTTC

D gene: TRBD2
V gene: TRBV7-2
J gene: TRBJ2-3
clone size: .
CDR3 protein: CASSPPSGGADTQYF
CDR3 DNA: TGTGCCAGCAGCCCCCCCAGCGGGGGAGCAGATACGCAGTATTTT

D gene: TRBD2
V gene: TRBV7-9
J gene: TRBJ2-5
clone size: .
CDR3 protein: CASSPRAGGQETQYF
CDR3 DNA: TGTGCCAGCAGCCCGAGAGCGGGGGGGCAAGAGACCCAGTACTTC

D gene: TRBD2
V gene: TRBV4-1
J gene: TRBJ2-3
clone size: few
CDR3 protein: CASSQDGRGHTDTQYF
CDR3 DNA: TGCGCCAGCAGCCAAGATGGGAGGGGTCACACAGATACGCAGTATTTT

D gene: .
V gene: TRBV27
J gene: TRBJ2-7
clone size: .
CDR3 protein: CASSFAVPYEQYF
CDR3 DNA: TGTGCCAGCAGTTTCGCAGTACCATACGAGCAGTACTTC

D gene: .
V gene: TRBV9
J gene: TRBJ1-5
clone size: .
CDR3 protein: CASTPGEAFGGNQPQHF
CDR3 DNA: TGTGCCAGCACCCCGGGGGAGGCCTTCGGGGGCAATCAGCCCCAGCATTTT

D gene: .
V gene: TRBV11-2
J gene: TRBJ2-7
clone size: few
CDR3 protein: CASSQLQSIRYF
CDR3 DNA: TGTGCCAGCAGCCAGCTTCAGAGTATACGGTACTTC

D gene: .
V gene: TRBV6-5
J gene: TRBJ2-1
clone size: .
CDR3 protein: CASSRRHYNEQFF
CDR3 DNA: TGTGCCAGCAGCAGACGCCACTACAATGAGCAGTTCTTC

D gene: .
V gene: TRBV6-5
J gene: TRBJ2-1
clone size: .
CDR3 protein: CASSPGRGINEQFF
CDR3 DNA: TGTGCCAGCAGTCCGGGCCGGGGTATAAATGAGCAGTTCTTC

D gene: .
V gene: TRBV2
J gene: TRBJ2-3
clone size: .
CDR3 protein: CASMGEGARDTQYF
CDR3 DNA: TGTGCCAGCATGGGGGAGGGGGCCAGAGATACGCAGTATTTT

D gene: .
V gene: TRBV29-1
J gene: TRBJ2-3
clone size: .
CDR3 protein: CSVASGMASTDTQYF
CDR3 DNA: TGCAGCGTCGCCAGCGGTATGGCTAGCACAGATACGCAGTATTTT

D gene: TRBD1
V gene: TRBV30
J gene: TRBJ1-5
clone size: .
CDR3 protein: CAWSVDRDQPQHF
CDR3 DNA: TGTGCCTGGAGTGTGGACAGGGACCAGCCCCAGCATTTT

D gene: .
V gene: TRBV6-5
J gene: TRBJ1-2
clone size: .
CDR3 protein: CASSYNGGSYGYTF
CDR3 DNA: TGTGCCAGCAGTTACAACGGGGGCAGCTATGGCTACACCTTC

D gene: .
V gene: TRBV21-1
J gene: TRBJ2-7
clone size: few
CDR3 protein: CASSRTGAPEQYF
CDR3 DNA: TGTGCCAGCAGCAGAACAGGGGCCCCCGAGCAGTACTTC

D gene: .
V gene: TRBV14
J gene: TRBJ1-2
clone size: few
CDR3 protein: CASSPSERPYGYTF
CDR3 DNA: TGTGCCAGCAGCCCCAGCGAGCGCCCCTATGGCTACACCTTC

D gene: .
V gene: TRBV4-1
J gene: TRBJ1-1
clone size: .
CDR3 protein: CASSQQEGADTEAFF
CDR3 DNA: TGCGCCAGCAGCCAACAGGAGGGAGCGGACACTGAAGCTTTCTTT

D gene: .
V gene: TRBV7-9
J gene: TRBJ2-3
clone size: .
CDR3 protein: CASSLQPDTQYF
CDR3 DNA: TGTGCCAGCAGCTTACAACCAGATACGCAGTATTTT

D gene: TRBD1
V gene: TRBV29-1
J gene: TRBJ2-7
clone size: .
CDR3 protein: CSVEEAGGYEQYF
CDR3 DNA: TGCAGCGTTGAAGAGGCAGGGGGCTACGAGCAGTACTTC

D gene: .
V gene: TRBV27
J gene: TRBJ2-1
clone size: .
CDR3 protein: CASSTGNEQFF
CDR3 DNA: TGTGCCAGCTCCACGGGCAATGAGCAGTTCTTC

D gene: .
V gene: TRBV30
J gene: TRBJ2-3
clone size: .
CDR3 protein: CAWSWSPGEGADTQYF
CDR3 DNA: TGTGCCTGGAGCTGGAGCCCAGGGGAGGGAGCAGATACGCAGTATTTT

D gene: TRBD1
V gene: TRBV7-2
J gene: TRBJ2-5
clone size: .
CDR3 protein: CASIRQGLYF
CDR3 DNA: TGTGCCAGCATCAGACAGGGGTTGTACTTC